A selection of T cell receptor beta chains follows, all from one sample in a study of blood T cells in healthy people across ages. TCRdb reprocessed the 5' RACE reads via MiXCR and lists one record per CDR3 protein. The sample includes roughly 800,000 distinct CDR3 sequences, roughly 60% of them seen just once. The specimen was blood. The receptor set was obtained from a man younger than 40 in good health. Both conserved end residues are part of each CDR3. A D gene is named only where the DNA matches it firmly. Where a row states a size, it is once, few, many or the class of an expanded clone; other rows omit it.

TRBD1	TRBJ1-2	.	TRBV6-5	TGTGCCAGCAGTCGGGGACAGTACTATGGCTACACCTTC	CASSRGQYYGYTF
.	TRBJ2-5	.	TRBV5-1	TGCGCCAGCAATCTACAGGGAATCGGGGAGACCCAGTACTTC	CASNLQGIGETQYF
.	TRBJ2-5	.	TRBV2	TGTGCCAGCGGTGAAGGATCGGGATTGGCCCAGTACTTC	CASGEGSGLAQYF
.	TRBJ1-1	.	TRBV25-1	TGTGCCAGCACGGCAGGGGACACTGAAGCTTTCTTT	CASTAGDTEAFF
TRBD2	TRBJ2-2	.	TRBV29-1	TGCAGCGTTGAAACTAGCGGGAGTACCGGGGAGCTGTTTTTT	CSVETSGSTGELFF
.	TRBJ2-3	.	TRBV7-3	TGTGCCAGCAGCTTAGGAGGACCATTCACAGATACGCAGTATTTT	CASSLGGPFTDTQYF
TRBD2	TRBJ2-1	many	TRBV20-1	TGCAGTGCTGTAGCGGGAGGGTACAATGAGCAGTTCTTC	CSAVAGGYNEQFF
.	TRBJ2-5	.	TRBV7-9	TGTGCCAGCATTAGGTCCCAGGGAGAAGAGACCCAGTACTTC	CASIRSQGEETQYF
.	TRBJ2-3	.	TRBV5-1	TGCGCCAGCAGCTCACCCTACAAGCAGGGGCCCTACACAGATACGCAGTATTTT	CASSSPYKQGPYTDTQYF
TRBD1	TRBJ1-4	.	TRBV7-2	TGTGCCAGCAGCTGGGTGGGAGGGGGCGATGAAAAACTGTTTTTT	CASSWVGGGDEKLFF
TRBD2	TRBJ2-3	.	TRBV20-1	TGCAGTGCTACCCGTGGGTCGACTAGCGTAGATACGCAGTATTTT	CSATRGSTSVDTQYF
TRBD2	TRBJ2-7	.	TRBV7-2	TGTGCCAGCAGCACCGCTAGAGGGACTAGCTACGAGCAGTACTTC	CASSTARGTSYEQYF
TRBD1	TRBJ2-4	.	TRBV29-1	TGCAGCGTTCGGACAGGGGAGAACATTCAGTACTTC	CSVRTGENIQYF
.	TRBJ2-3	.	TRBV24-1	TGTGCCACCAGTGATAGGTGGGGCTATACGCAGTATTTT	CATSDRWGYTQYF
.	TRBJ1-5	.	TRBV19	TGTGCCTCCTCCGGGGGGGGGCGTTATCAGCCCCAGCATTTT	CASSGGGRYQPQHF
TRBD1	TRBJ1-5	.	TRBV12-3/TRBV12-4	TGTGCCAGCAGTGGAGGGGGCGCACAGCCCCAGCATTTT	CASSGGGAQPQHF
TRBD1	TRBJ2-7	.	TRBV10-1	TGCGCCAGCAGGGGAGACAGGGAGCGATCCTACGAGCAGTACTTC	CASRGDRERSYEQYF
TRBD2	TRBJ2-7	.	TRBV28	TGTGCCAGCACCTATAGCGGGAGCATGTCTAACGAGCAGTACTTC	CASTYSGSMSNEQYF
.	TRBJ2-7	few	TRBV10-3	TGTGCCATCAGTGAGTCGAGATCGGGGGTTACTACCTACGAGCAGTACTTC	CAISESRSGVTTYEQYF
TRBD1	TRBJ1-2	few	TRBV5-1	TGCGCCAGCAGCGAGGGACAGGGAGCCTATGGCTACACCTTC	CASSEGQGAYGYTF
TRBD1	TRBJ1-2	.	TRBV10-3	TGTGCCATCAGTGAGCGGGACAGGGACAACTATGGCTACACCTTC	CAISERDRDNYGYTF
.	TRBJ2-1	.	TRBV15	TGTGCCACCAGCAGAGGTCGGGGAAATGAGCAGTTCTTC	CATSRGRGNEQFF
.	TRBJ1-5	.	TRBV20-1	TGCAGTGCTTATGGGGGGGGTCCGCCCCAGCATTTT	CSAYGGGPPQHF